This T cell receptor (beta chain) was recorded in a study of cytomegalovirus exposure and HLA in healthy donors listed by TCRdb under 2017. For the study in its entirety: In an earlier analysis of approximately 500 of the donors, roughly 300 Gb of sequence data and 90 million to 130 million unique TCR beta sequences from about 190 million T cells were reported. Roughly 300 gigabases of sequencing data and approximately 91 million unique TCR sequences made up an early release that covered some 640 HLA-typed donors. Of the 300 to 400 genotyped donors, 81% fell in the genetic ancestry cluster associated with self-reported Caucasian donors. The study aimed to test whether cataloging public T cell receptors could reveal signatures of past pathogen exposure. The T cell repertoires of 700 or so subjects were profiled by immunosequencing and related to cytomegalovirus serostatus. Besides the first cohort of approximately 710 subjects, a separate validation cohort made up of 120 different subjects was used. To predict cytomegalovirus infection status, the study combined high-throughput TCR immunosequencing, statistical association of individual TCRs with disease status, and machine learning. To study patterns of TCR occurrence, a later analysis re-analyzed previously published TCR beta repertoires from 600 to 750 donors and added high-resolution HLA genotyping. Rather than using new phenotypic data, the later analysis identified candidate immune exposures from TCR beta sequences and from how often those sequences occurred across donors. An earlier analysis of around 580 of the donors used high-throughput TCR beta sequencing to judge whether each TCR beta V gene segment behaved as functional or pseudogenic. Donor age, sex, ethnicity and CMV serostatus were compiled together with the repertoire data. Genome-wide SNP genotypes for about 65% of the roughly 670 donors were used in a later genetic analysis, which treated that subset as a discovery cohort. Every repertoire in the discovery cohort had been generated on one and the same sequencing platform. HLA typing covered class I and class II loci at four-digit resolution. Typing coverage varied by locus: roughly 620-630 donors for A, B, C, DRB1 and DQB1; approximately 520 for DQA1; 606 for DPA1; 450 to 480 for DPB1. About 5 DR-DQ haplotypes were handled as single units for association and clustering, since linkage in the cohort was strong. Across some 400 genotyped donors of the cohort, an average of approximately 220,000 unique TCR beta nucleotide sequences per donor were sequenced, and roughly a sixth of those sequences were non-productive. The investigation overall reported the following: A group of highly shared sequence variants was considered likely to be a technical artifact of the sequencing pipeline. Because the 87-base-pair reads could not distinguish some IMGT-functional V segments, including TRBV6-2 and TRBV6-3, those segments were excluded. The study listed around 160 TCR beta chains as associated with cytomegalovirus. A further reported finding was that TCR beta sequences accurately predicted the HLA-A and HLA-B alleles for most subjects in the first cohort. In a later genetic analysis, a missense DCLRE1C variant was associated with V-gene and J-gene trimming of TCR beta chains, and the association was replicated in an independent cohort. Most TCR sequences were seen in very few donors, while some public TCRs were found in many individuals. In vitro tests confirmed that a few of the cytomegalovirus-associated TCR beta chains recognize cytomegalovirus antigens. Correlated functional status among segregating V segments might reflect linkage disequilibrium, but an unknown experimental factor could not be ruled out. Several of the top co-occurrence clusters appeared to be linked to parvovirus B19, influenza, CMV and Epstein-Barr virus, according to a later analysis. Broadly in line with IMGT annotations, most TCR beta V segments showed up in productive rearrangements about 87% or about 30% of the time in an earlier analysis of under 700 of the donors. Immune exposure information for the cohort was limited to CMV serostatus. In both the original and validation cohorts, the classifier was reported to diagnose cytomegalovirus status with high specificity and sensitivity. Compared with equally common non-associated chains, HLA-associated TCR beta chains in a later analysis were more clonally expanded and had lower generation probabilities. Over 15 rarely observed V segments, including chromosome 9 orphons, were excluded from the earlier analysis of about 500 of the donors because counts were too low. This cohort had only TCR beta chains sequenced, and the lack of alpha or paired-chain data limited which features could be detected. HLA typing was unavailable for some donors at each locus, so association tests used only the typed subset. In a later analysis, most CMV-associated TCR beta chains were found to appear HLA-restricted, with HLA associations seemingly driven largely by CMV exposure. The presence/absence analyses assumed that sequencing depth was roughly uniform across donors, and that assumption may not be true. A later analysis found that TCR association rates varied across HLA loci, with DRB1 alleles showing the most associated TCRs and HLA-C alleles the fewest. The authors suggested that the approach could potentially be generalized to other disease states and immunological phenotypes. Compared with the 666-donor mean, donors in an Asian-associated ancestry cluster had fewer N-insertions in productive TCRs, according to a later genetic analysis. When HLA alleles, especially DR and DQ, strongly co-occurred, attributing TCR associations to individual alleles was difficult. A later analysis associated 16,951 TCR beta sequences with specific HLA alleles at a false discovery rate of 0.05.

The library was built by means of the immunoSEQ multiplex PCR assay. For the multiplex PCR, a mixture combining 60 forward primers for TCR Vbeta segments and 13 reverse primers for TCR Jbeta segments was used. The CDR3 region of rearranged TCR beta genes was amplified from genomic DNA with a multiplex PCR assay. Amplified TCR beta libraries were sequenced as 87-base-pair reads on the Illumina HiSeq System. The paper's processing steps were these. In a later analysis, roughly 80 million unique TCR beta chains were counted across the 650 to 700 repertoires, and roughly 11 million of these chains were shared by at least two donors. To remove PCR and sequencing errors, raw reads were error-corrected and collapsed into unique sequences using a nearest-neighbor algorithm that merged closely related sequences. V, D and J gene segments were assigned by aligning CDR3 sequences to IMGT reference sequences. For a sequence to be retained, a match of at least six nucleotides to both a V gene segment and a J gene segment was required. Rearrangements were classified as productive when the CDR3 lacked stop codons and remained in frame with V and J, and all other rearrangements were classified as non-productive. Following IMGT convention, CDR3 was defined as the stretch from the second conserved V-encoded cysteine up to the conserved J-encoded phenylalanine. The earlier analysis of more than 450 of the donors excluded sequences that lacked an unambiguous match to a single V gene segment. An earlier analysis of 500 to 600 of the donors classified V segments as functional when productive rearrangements were above 56.7% and as segregating when the standard deviation between donors was above 5%. A statistical classification framework was developed to diagnose cytomegalovirus status using the catalog of TCR beta chain sequences. In a later analysis, TCR nucleotide sequences were compared against IMGT/GENE-DB human TR gene sequences so that V and J genes could be assigned. Using the TCRdist pipeline, a later analysis assigned CDR3 sequences along with most-parsimonious VDJ recombination scenarios. A later analysis defined each TCR beta chain by its CDR3 amino acid sequence plus V-gene family, and excluded reads lacking a unique V-gene family. As a way to deal with suspected cross-contamination and a sequencing artifact, a later analysis dropped 450 to 600 nucleotide sequences that were highly shared and had low generation probability. In a later analysis, a clonal expansion index for each public chain was calculated from normalized within-repertoire ranks of inferred template counts. Generation probabilities in a later analysis came from a VDJ recombination model fitted to out-of-frame rearrangements, and those results were checked against IGoR. Hypergeometric tests were used in a later analysis to score TCR-TCR, TCR-HLA and TCR-CMV co-occurrence, with a repertoire-size bias correction applied to the TCR pairs. In a later analysis, false discovery rates were estimated by permuting HLA or CMV assignments 20 times. In a later analysis, co-occurring TCRs were grouped using DBSCAN, with TCRdist sequence similarity added in when clustering inside HLA-allele-positive subsets. Repertoires with fewer than 30,000 or more than 120,000 public chains were left out of co-occurrence clustering, as were five repertoires with anomalous nucleotide sharing. Entries here come from immuneACCESS through TCRdb and include only in-frame sequences with V and J called. Some clones fail to appear in such tables; in the studies checked, an unresolved V gene covers under half of the shortfall, and the cause of the remainder is unknown. V and J calls and clone size are as listed in that table; D and trimming were resolved from the DNA. The sample has about 140,000 clones on record, more than 9.5% of them singletons. Roughly 2% of the sample is held by the ten biggest clonotypes.

A few counts support this clone. The specificity of this receptor is unknown. No much larger clonotype is one base removed from it; base qualities were not supplied. The cohort comprised 666 healthy bone marrow donors. All cohort members were sampled while nominally healthy, although unrecorded immune exposures were likely present. The donor tested CMV seronegative, placing the donor among the 350 to 400 seronegative members of the cohort. A peripheral blood sample was provided by each donor, and peripheral blood mononuclear cells were used for TCR beta sequencing. Genomic DNA extraction from the blood cell samples was performed with the Qiagen DNeasy Blood Extraction Kit. The germline V gene sets CDR1 to SQVTM and CDR2 to ANQGSEA. From cysteine to phenylalanine, the CDR3 is 14 amino acids long. Only the CDR3 region is kept as DNA, spanning 42 bases read in frame from base 1. V has 7 bases trimmed and J has 4 bases trimmed; junction bases matching no gene number 9.

The sequence joins TRBV29-1 to TRBJ1-2; 10 central bases correspond to TRBD1. The receptor was derived from a man over 45 in good health and CMV-seronegative. The sequenced sample consisted of PBMCs. The CDR3: CSAESGQGVYGYTF. The sequenced DNA: TGCAGCGCCGAATCTGGACAGGGGGTCTATGGCTACACCTTC.